This T cell receptor beta chain came from a study of blood T cell repertoires in COVID-19. Study-level information: Sources were T cells, B-cell-depleted T cells, or PBMCs; the material itself was cDNA or gDNA.

Clones were sequenced by immunoSEQ multiplex PCR, and TCRdb holds only the in-frame ones, with some missing. The sample records over 150,000 clones, about 88% being singletons. CDR1 is KGHSH, CDR2 LQKENI, per germline. The CDR3 has 17 amino acids. Unmatched junction bases numbered 9, after V lost 3 bases and J lost 0 bases. The specimen was peripheral blood. V usage is TRBV18 and J usage is TRBJ1-2; 8 bases align to TRBD1. The clonotype originates from a man aged 50 or older who had recovered from COVID-19. CDR3: CASSPLGQASTNYGYTF. The CDR3 region has the DNA TGTGCCAGCTCACCTTTGGGACAGGCCAGTACTAACTATGGCTACACCTTC.